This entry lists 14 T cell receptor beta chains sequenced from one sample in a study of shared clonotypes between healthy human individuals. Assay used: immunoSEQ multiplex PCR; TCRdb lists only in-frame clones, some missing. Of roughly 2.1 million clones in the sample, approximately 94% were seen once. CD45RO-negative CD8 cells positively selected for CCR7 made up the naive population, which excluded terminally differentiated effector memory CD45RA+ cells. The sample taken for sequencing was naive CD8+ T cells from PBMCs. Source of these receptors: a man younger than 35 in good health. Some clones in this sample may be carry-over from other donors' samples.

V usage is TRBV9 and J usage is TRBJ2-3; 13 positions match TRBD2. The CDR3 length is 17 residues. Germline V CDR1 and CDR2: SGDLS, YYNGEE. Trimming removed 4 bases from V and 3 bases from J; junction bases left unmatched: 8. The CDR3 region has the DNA TGTGCCAGCAGCCCAGCAACTAGCGGGAGGGTGACAGATACGCAGTATTTT. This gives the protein CASSPATSGRVTDTQYF.

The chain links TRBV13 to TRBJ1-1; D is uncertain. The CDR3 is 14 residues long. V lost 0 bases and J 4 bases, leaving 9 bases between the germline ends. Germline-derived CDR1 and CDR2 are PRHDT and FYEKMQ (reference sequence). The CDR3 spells CASSLGVRGTEAFF. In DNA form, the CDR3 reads TGTGCCAGCAGCTTAGGGGTTCGGGGCACTGAAGCTTTCTTT.

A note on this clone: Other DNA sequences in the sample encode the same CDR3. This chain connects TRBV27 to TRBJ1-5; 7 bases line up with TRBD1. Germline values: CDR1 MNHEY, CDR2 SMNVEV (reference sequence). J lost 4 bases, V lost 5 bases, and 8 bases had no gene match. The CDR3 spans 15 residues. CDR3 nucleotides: TGTGCCAGCAGTGTCCAGGGGGGTCTGAATCAGCCCCAGCATTTT. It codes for CASSVQGGLNQPQHF.

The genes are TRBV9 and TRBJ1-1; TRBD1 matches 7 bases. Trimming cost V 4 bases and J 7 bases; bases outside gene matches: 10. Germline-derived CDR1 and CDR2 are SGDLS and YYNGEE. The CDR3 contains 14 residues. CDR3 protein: CASSTRGSRGEAFF. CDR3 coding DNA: TGTGCCAGCAGCACCAGGGGGAGTAGGGGTGAAGCTTTCTTT. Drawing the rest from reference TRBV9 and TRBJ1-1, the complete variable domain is DSGVTQTPKHLITATGQRVTLRCSPRSGDLSVYWYQQSLDQGLQFLIQYYNGEERAKGNILERFSAQQFPDLHSELNLSSLELGDSALYFCASSTRGSRGEAFFGQGTRLTVV.

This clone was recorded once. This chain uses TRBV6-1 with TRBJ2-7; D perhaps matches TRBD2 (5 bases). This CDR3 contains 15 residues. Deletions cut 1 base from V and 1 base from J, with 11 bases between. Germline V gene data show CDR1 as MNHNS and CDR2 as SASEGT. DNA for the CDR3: TGTGCCAGCAGTGAAGGGTTGGGAGTATCCTACGAGCAGTACTTC. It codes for CASSEGLGVSYEQYF.

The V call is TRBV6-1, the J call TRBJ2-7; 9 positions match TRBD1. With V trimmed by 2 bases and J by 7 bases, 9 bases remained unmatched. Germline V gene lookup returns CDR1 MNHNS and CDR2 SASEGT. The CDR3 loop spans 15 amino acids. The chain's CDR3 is CASSESRQGVGEQYF. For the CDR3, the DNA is TGTGCCAGCAGTGAAAGTAGACAGGGGGTGGGTGAGCAGTACTTC.

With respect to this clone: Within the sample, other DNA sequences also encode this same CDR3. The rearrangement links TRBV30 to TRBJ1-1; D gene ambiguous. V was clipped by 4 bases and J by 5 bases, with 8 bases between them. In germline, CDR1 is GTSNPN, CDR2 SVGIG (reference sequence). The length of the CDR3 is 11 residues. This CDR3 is CAWTTGTEAFF. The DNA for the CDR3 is TGTGCCTGGACAACTGGAACTGAAGCTTTCTTT.

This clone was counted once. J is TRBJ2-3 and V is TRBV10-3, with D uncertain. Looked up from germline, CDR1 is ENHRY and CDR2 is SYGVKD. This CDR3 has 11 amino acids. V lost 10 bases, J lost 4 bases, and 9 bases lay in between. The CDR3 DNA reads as TGTGCCACAGTCTCCTCAGATACGCAGTATTTT. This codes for CATVSSDTQYF.

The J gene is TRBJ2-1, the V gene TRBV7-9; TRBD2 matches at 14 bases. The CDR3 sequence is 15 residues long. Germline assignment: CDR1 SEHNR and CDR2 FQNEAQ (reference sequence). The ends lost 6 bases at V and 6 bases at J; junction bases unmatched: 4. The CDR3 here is CASRVGTSGSNEQFF. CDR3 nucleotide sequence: TGTGCCAGCAGGGTTGGGACTAGCGGGAGCAATGAGCAGTTCTTC.

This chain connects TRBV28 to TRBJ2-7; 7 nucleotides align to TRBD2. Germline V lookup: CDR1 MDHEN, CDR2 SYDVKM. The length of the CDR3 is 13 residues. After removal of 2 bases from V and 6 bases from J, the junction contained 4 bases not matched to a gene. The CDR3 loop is CASSLRWGGEQYF. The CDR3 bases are TGTGCCAGCAGTTTACGGTGGGGGGGCGAGCAGTACTTC.

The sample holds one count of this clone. The CDR3, as DNA: TGTGCCAGCAGCCCCGGACTAGCGGCCCGTGATACGCAGTATTTT. Translated: CASSPGLAARDTQYF. The chain employs TRBV9 and TRBJ2-3; TRBD2 agrees at 10 bases. The CDR3 loop spans 15 amino acids. The V and J ends lost 4 bases and 6 bases, in that order; junction bases with no gene match: 8. In germline, CDR1 is SGDLS, CDR2 YYNGEE.

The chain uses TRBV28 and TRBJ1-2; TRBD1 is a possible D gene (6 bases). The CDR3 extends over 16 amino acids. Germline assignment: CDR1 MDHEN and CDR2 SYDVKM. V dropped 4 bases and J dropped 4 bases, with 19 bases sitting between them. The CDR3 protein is CASSSLGGVGSYGYTF. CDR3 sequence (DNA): TGTGCCAGCAGTTCGTTGGGGGGCGTAGGAAGCTATGGCTACACCTTC.

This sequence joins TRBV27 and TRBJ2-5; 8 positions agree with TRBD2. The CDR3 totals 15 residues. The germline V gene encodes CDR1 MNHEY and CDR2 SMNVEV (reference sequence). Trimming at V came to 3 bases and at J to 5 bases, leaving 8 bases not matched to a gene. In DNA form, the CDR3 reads TGTGCCAGCAGTTTGTGGGGAGCGGGAGCGGAGACCCAGTACTTC. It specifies CASSLWGAGAETQYF.

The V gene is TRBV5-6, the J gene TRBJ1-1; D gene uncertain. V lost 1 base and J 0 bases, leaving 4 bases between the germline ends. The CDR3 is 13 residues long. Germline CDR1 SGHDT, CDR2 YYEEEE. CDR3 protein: CASSLYLNTEAFF. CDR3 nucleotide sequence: TGTGCCAGCAGCTTGTACCTGAACACTGAAGCTTTCTTT.